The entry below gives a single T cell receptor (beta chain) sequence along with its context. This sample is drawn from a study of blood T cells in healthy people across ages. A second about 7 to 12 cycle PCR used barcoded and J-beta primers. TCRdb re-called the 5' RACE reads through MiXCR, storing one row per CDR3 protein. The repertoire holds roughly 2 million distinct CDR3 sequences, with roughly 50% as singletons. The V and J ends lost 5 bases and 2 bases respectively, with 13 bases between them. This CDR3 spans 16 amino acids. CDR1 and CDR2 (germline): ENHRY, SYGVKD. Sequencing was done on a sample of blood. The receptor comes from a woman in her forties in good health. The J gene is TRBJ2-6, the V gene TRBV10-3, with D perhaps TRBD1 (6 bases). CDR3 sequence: CAISPGHGTGANVLTF. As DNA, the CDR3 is TGTGCCATCAGTCCGGGACATGGGACTGGGGCCAACGTCCTGACTTTC.